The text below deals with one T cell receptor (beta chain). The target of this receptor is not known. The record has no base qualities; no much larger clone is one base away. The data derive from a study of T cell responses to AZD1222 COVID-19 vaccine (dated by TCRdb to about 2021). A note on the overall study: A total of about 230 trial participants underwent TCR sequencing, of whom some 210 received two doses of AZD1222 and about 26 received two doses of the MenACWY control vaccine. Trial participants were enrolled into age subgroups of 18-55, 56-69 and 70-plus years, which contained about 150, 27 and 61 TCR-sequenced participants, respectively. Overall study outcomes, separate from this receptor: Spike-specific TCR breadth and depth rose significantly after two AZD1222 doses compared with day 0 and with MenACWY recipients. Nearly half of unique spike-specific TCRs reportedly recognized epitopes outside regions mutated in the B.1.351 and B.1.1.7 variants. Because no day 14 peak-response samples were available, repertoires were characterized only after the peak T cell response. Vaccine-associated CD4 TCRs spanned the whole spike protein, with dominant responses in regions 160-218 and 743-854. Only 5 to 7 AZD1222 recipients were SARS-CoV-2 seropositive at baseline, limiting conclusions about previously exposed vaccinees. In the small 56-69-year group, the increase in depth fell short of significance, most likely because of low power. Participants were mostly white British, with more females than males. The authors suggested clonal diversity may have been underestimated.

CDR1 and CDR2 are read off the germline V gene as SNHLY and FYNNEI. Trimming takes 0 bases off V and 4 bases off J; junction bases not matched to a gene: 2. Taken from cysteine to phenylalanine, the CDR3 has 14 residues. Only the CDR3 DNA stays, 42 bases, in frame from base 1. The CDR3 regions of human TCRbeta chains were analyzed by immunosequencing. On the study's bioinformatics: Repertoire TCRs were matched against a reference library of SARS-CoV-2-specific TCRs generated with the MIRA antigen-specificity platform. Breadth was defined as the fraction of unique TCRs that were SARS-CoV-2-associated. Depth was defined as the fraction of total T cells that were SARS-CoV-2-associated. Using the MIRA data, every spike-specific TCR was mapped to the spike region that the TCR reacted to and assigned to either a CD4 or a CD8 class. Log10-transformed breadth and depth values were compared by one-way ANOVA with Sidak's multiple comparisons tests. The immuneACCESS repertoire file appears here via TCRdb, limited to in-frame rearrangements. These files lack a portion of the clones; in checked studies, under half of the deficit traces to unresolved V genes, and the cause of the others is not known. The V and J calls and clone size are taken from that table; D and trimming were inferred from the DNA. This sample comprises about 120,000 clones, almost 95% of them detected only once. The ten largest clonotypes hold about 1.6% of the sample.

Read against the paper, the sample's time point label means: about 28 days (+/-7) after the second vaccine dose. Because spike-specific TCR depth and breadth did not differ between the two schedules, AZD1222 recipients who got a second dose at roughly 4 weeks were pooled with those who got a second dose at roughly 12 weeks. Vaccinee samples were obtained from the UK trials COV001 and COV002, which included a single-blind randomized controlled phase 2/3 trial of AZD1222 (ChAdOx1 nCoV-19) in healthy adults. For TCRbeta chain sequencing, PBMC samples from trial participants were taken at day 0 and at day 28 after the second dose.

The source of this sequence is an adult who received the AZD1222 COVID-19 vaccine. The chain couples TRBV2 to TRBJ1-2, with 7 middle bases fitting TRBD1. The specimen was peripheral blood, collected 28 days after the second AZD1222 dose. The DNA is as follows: TGTGCCAGCAGTGAAGCAGGGGGCGTCTATGGCTACACCTTC. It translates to CASSEAGGVYGYTF.